The 22 T cell receptor beta chains listed next were all sequenced from one sample in a study of T-cell reconstitution after alpha-beta-depleted transplantation in children (dated by TCRdb to the mid-2010s). The treatment or condition label here, explained by the study, means: allogeneic hematopoietic cell transplantation with graft depleted of TCRalphabeta T cells and CD19 B cells. Library generation was performed with PCR. Sequencing took place on an Illumina HiSeq 2500. TCR libraries were prepared with molecular barcoding, using unique molecular identifiers to normalize TCRbeta repertoire quantification. Clones were called with MiXCR by TCRdb after fastp trimmed the public reads at Q25, and only in-frame beta chains were retained. All rows with the same CDR3 protein become a single entry with the most common DNA and genes. This sample has 500,000 to 750,000 distinct CDR3 sequences in its table, and approximately 12% of those were observed once. 2.2% of the sample is taken by the ten largest.

The source material was PBMCs, mostly from graft donor cells, sampled 360 days after TCRalphabeta/CD19-depleted stem cell transplant. These receptors came from a male patient under 18 who had a stem cell transplant for acute myeloid leukemia, so the T cells may come from the graft donor.

This clonotype came up many times. V is TRBV12-3 or TRBV12-4 and J is TRBJ2-2; 10 bases map to TRBD2. V shed 2 bases and J 5 bases; nucleotides not matched to a gene: 8. This CDR3 comprises 17 residues. The CDR3 loop reads CASSLSGRAVWTGELFF. The CDR3 nucleotides read TGTGCCAGCAGTTTAAGCGGGAGGGCCGTTTGGACCGGGGAGCTGTTTTTT.

V and J are TRBV4-3 and TRBJ2-7, with TRBD1 matching over 8 bases. Unmatched junction bases numbered 8, after V lost 2 bases and J lost 2 bases. CDR3 size: 16 residues. CDR1 LGHNA and CDR2 YSLEER come from the germline V gene. DNA for the CDR3: TGCGCCAGCAGCCAAATACACGGACAGGGAGCCTACGAGCAGTACTTC. Encoded protein: CASSQIHGQGAYEQYF.

The V gene is TRBV12-5, the J gene TRBJ2-1; D remains unclear. This CDR3 is built from 15 residues. Trimming cost V 5 bases and J 0 bases, with 11 bases left between them. In germline, CDR1 is LGHNT, CDR2 FRNRAP. The CDR3 DNA reads TGTGCTAGTGGTCTCGACTTAGGCTCCTACAATGAGCAGTTCTTC. Translating gives CASGLDLGSYNEQFF.

This clonotype was observed a handful of times. The chain is built from TRBV7-9 and TRBJ1-2, with D perhaps matching TRBD1 (6 bases). CDR3 size: 15 residues. The V and J ends lost 5 bases and 3 bases respectively, with 16 bases between them. Per germline, CDR1 SEHNR and CDR2 FQNEAQ (reference sequence). This chain's CDR3 is CASSQDRFTYYGYTF. CDR3 in DNA: TGTGCCAGCAGCCAAGACAGGTTTACATACTATGGCTACACCTTC.

V gene TRBV29-1 combines with J gene TRBJ2-7, with D possibly being TRBD2 (5 bases). The CDR3 is 13 amino acids. CDR1 is SQVTM, CDR2 ANQGSEA, per germline. V lost 6 bases and J 3 bases, leaving 15 bases between the germline ends. In DNA, the CDR3 is TGCAGCGTCCGTAAGGGAGTAAGCTACGAGCAGTACTTC. Translation: CSVRKGVSYEQYF.

J is TRBJ2-7 and V is TRBV28, with 7 bases lining up with TRBD1. V dropped 4 bases and J dropped 0; count of bases not matched to a gene: 12. From germline, CDR1 is MDHEN and CDR2 SYDVKM. The CDR3 runs to 17 residues. The CDR3 nucleotides are TGTGCCAGCAGTTCACTACTGTCGGGGACAGTCTCCTACGAGCAGTACTTC. Protein sequence: CASSSLLSGTVSYEQYF.

This clonotype occurred many times. This chain joins TRBV28 and TRBJ1-1; D is unclear. The germline V gene has CDR1 MDHEN and CDR2 SYDVKM. Trimming took 6 bases from V and 1 from J, leaving 15 bases between them. This CDR3 is 15 amino acids long. CDR3 in DNA: TGTGCCAGCAGGGATGCTCGTCCGGAGAACACTGAAGCTTTCTTT. Amino acid sequence: CASRDARPENTEAFF.

This clonotype was seen more than once but under ten times. The J gene is TRBJ2-7, the V gene TRBV5-1, with TRBD1 matching over 7 bases. The CDR3 loop spans 14 amino acids. With V trimmed by 4 bases and J by 2 bases, 6 bases remained unmatched. In germline, CDR1 is SGHRS, CDR2 YFSETQ. Here the CDR3 reads CASSPRDSTYEQYF. CDR3 coding DNA: TGCGCCAGCAGCCCCCGGGACAGTACCTACGAGCAGTACTTC. Full variable domain (remainder filled in from reference TRBV5-1 and TRBJ2-7): KAGVTQTPRYLIKTRGQQVTLSCSPISGHRSVSWYQQTPGQGLQFLFEYFSETQRNKGNFPGRFSGRQFSNSRSEMNVSTLELGDSALYLCASSPRDSTYEQYFGPGTRLTVT.

This clonotype occurred many times. V and J are TRBV6-2 or TRBV6-3 and TRBJ2-6; D is unresolved. Germline V lookup: CDR1 MNHEY, CDR2 SVGEGT. V gave up 2 bases and J gave up 13 bases, with 18 bases separating them. The CDR3 consists of 15 residues. CDR3 sequence (DNA): TGTGCCAGCAGTTACCCGACTCCCGTAGAACGGGTCCTGACTTTC. Translating it yields CASSYPTPVERVLTF.

The chain links TRBV20-1 to TRBJ2-7; 7 positions agree with TRBD2. The CDR3 sequence is 15 residues long. The V gene's germline CDR1 is DFQATT and CDR2 SNEGSKA (reference sequence). With V trimmed by 6 bases and J by 3 bases, 14 bases remained unmatched. The CDR3 is CSALRRLADHYEQYF. CDR3 sequence (DNA): TGCAGTGCCCTACGGAGGCTAGCGGACCACTACGAGCAGTACTTC.

This clonotype was found many times. The rearrangement links TRBV12-3 or TRBV12-4 to TRBJ2-7; D remains ambiguous. This CDR3 comprises 13 residues. The V end was cut by 7 bases, the J end by 9 bases, with 19 bases between. As DNA, the CDR3 is TGTGCCAGCACCTACATTGGGGAAATGGGGCAGTACTTC. It translates to CASTYIGEMGQYF.

The chain has TRBV10-3 and TRBJ2-7; D tentatively fits TRBD1 or TRBD2 (5 bases each). This CDR3 comprises 16 residues. V was shortened by 2 bases and J by 7 bases, with 21 bases between the two germline ends. The germline V gene encodes CDR1 ENHRY and CDR2 SYGVKD. The CDR3 sequence: CAISEPRGLGPTEQYF. The CDR3 DNA follows: TGTGCCATCAGTGAGCCTCGGGGCCTAGGGCCTACGGAGCAGTACTTC.

This clonotype appeared a few times. The chain couples TRBV5-1 to TRBJ2-7; 12 bases are shared with TRBD2. With V trimmed by 4 bases and J by 2 bases, 7 bases remained unmatched. CDR3 length: 16 amino acids. CDR1 is SGHRS, CDR2 YFSETQ, per germline. The CDR3 sequence: CASSVGLAGIPYEQYF. DNA of the CDR3: TGCGCCAGCAGCGTAGGACTAGCGGGAATCCCCTACGAGCAGTACTTC. The full variable domain, its missing parts supplied by reference TRBV5-1 and TRBJ2-7, is KAGVTQTPRYLIKTRGQQVTLSCSPISGHRSVSWYQQTPGQGLQFLFEYFSETQRNKGNFPGRFSGRQFSNSRSEMNVSTLELGDSALYLCASSVGLAGIPYEQYFGPGTRLTVT.

This rearrangement joins TRBV6-5 to TRBJ2-7; D is perhaps TRBD1 or TRBD2 (5 bases each). The CDR3 is 15 amino acids. Germline CDR1 MNHEY, CDR2 SVGAGI. V was clipped by 0 bases and J by 2 bases, with 11 bases between them. CDR3 residues: CASSYSRDGAYEQYF. For the CDR3, the DNA is TGTGCCAGCAGTTACTCCCGGGACGGAGCCTACGAGCAGTACTTC.

The chain carries TRBV20-1 and TRBJ2-5; D might be TRBD1 or TRBD2, each matching 5 bases. The germline V and J ends were trimmed by 5 bases and 5 bases, with 12 bases remaining between them. The CDR3 is made up of 12 amino acids. Per germline, CDR1 DFQATT and CDR2 SNEGSKA (reference sequence). CDR3 amino acids: CSARRPGETQYF. For the CDR3, the DNA is TGCAGTGCTCGGAGGCCAGGGGAGACCCAGTACTTC.

The rearrangement links TRBV29-1 to TRBJ2-7; 9 bases map to TRBD1. Germline V CDR1 and CDR2: SQVTM, ANQGSEA. The CDR3 has 15 amino acids. Trimming at V came to 1 base and at J to 1 base, leaving 5 bases not matched to a gene. This CDR3 reads CSVEVLDRGSYEQYF. The CDR3 nucleotides read TGCAGCGTTGAAGTTCTGGACAGGGGTTCCTACGAGCAGTACTTC.

The chain has TRBV12-3 or TRBV12-4 and TRBJ2-7; TRBD2 is a possible D gene (6 bases). The CDR3 is 17 amino acids. Trimming removed 5 bases from V and 0 bases from J, with 20 bases in between. CDR3: CASSPKPFLGSSYEQYF. As DNA, the CDR3 is TGTGCCAGCAGTCCCAAGCCTTTTCTCGGGAGCTCCTACGAGCAGTACTTC.

The table lists this clonotype with many counts. One end of the junction varies from germline; a read error may be responsible. The chain is built from TRBV7-2 and TRBJ2-7; possibly TRBD2 for D (6 bases). Germline V gene sequence: CDR1 SGHTA, CDR2 FQGNSA. This CDR3 comprises 15 residues. CDR3 protein: CASSLAGTGPYEQYF. In DNA, the CDR3 is TGTGCCAGCAGTTTAGCCGGGACTGGACCCTACGAGCAGTACTTC.

This clonotype occurred a few times. Here the CDR3 DNA reads TGTGCCAGCAGTTCGTACAGGGTGGCCGGGGAGCTGTTTTTT. Translated: CASSSYRVAGELFF. The J gene is TRBJ2-2, the V gene TRBV12-3 or TRBV12-4; the D gene is possibly TRBD1 (6 bases). V shed 4 bases and J shed 6 bases, with 12 bases lying between them. The CDR3 is 14 amino acids.

This clonotype was recorded a few times. The rearrangement joins TRBV20-1 to TRBJ1-1, with TRBD1 matching 7 bases. J lost 1 base, V lost 3 bases, and 11 bases had no gene match. The CDR3 extends over 16 amino acids. Germline loops: CDR1 DFQATT, CDR2 SNEGSKA (reference sequence). CDR3 nucleotides: TGCAGTGCTAGCGGGAGGGGGCGTAAGTCGAACACTGAAGCTTTCTTT. Protein sequence: CSASGRGRKSNTEAFF.

V usage is TRBV30 and J usage is TRBJ2-3; D gene unclear. Trimming stripped 0 bases from V and 1 base from J, with 11 bases between. Germline V CDR1 and CDR2: GTSNPN, SVGIG (reference sequence). The CDR3 totals 15 residues. In DNA form, the CDR3 reads TGTGCCTGGAGTGTAGTGGATCCGGGCACAGATACGCAGTATTTT. Its protein is CAWSVVDPGTDTQYF.

This clonotype was seen at least ten times. Here the CDR3 reads CASSTLASSSYNEQFF. DNA for the CDR3: TGTGCCAGCAGCACACTAGCGTCGAGCTCCTACAATGAGCAGTTCTTC. This sequence joins TRBV7-3 and TRBJ2-1; 7 bases fit TRBD2. The V segment lost 5 bases and the J segment 0 bases; nucleotides outside the gene matches: 7. CDR1 and CDR2 (germline): SGHTA, FQGTGA. The CDR3 is made up of 16 amino acids.